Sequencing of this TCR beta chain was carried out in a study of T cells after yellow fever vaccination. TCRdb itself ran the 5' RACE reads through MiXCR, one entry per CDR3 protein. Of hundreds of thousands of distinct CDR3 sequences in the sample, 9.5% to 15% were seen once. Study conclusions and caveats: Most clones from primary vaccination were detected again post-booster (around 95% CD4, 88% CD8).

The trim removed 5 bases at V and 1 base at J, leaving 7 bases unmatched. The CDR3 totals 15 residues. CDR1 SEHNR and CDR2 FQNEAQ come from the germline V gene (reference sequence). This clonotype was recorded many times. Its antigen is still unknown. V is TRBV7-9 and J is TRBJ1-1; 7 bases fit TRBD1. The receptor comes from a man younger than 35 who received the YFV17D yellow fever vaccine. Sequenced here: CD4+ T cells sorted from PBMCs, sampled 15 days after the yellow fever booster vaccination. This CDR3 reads CASSQDGQENTEAFF. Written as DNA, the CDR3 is TGTGCCAGCAGCCAAGACGGACAGGAGAACACTGAAGCTTTCTTT.